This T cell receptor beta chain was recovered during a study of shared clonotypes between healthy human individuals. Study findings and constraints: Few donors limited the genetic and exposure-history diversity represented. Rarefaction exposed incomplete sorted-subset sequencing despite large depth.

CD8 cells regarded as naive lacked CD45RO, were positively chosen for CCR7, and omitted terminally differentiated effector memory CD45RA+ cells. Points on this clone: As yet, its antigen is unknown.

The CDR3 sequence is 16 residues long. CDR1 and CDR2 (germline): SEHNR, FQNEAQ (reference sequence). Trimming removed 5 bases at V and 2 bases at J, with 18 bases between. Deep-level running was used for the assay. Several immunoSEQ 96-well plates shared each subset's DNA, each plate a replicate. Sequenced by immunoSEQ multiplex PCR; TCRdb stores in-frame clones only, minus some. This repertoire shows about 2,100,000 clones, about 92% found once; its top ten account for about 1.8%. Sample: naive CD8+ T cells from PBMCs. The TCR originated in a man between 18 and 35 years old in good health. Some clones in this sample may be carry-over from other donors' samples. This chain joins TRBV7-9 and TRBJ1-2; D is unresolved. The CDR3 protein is CASSRIDGLTNYGYTF. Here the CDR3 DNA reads TGTGCCAGCAGCCGAATTGACGGGCTGACCAACTATGGCTACACCTTC.